A single sample gave rise to the 10 T cell receptor beta chains below, sequenced in a study of identical twins. TCRdb analysed the 5' RACE reads with MiXCR anew, one entry per CDR3 protein. This sample has 1.5 million to 2 million distinct CDR3 sequences; under 35% occur once, and the top ten carry 0.25% to 0.3%. The sample was cord blood. The receptors were gathered from a newborn girl in good health.

The chain has TRBV20-1 and TRBJ1-2; 9 nucleotides match TRBD1. Germline trimming cut 6 bases from V and 4 bases from J; bases unmatched to any gene: 6. Germline CDR1 is DFQATT and CDR2 is SNEGSKA (reference sequence). The CDR3 loop spans 13 amino acids. The CDR3 loop reads CSAKGTGSYGYTF. The CDR3 nucleotides are TGCAGTGCGAAGGGGACAGGGTCCTATGGCTACACCTTC.

Notes on this clonotype: The junction shows a germline mismatch at one end, possibly a read error. The genes are TRBV3-1 and TRBJ2-1, with no clear D. Germline V lookup: CDR1 LGHDT, CDR2 YNNKEL (reference sequence). This CDR3 is 14 amino acids long. Here the CDR3 reads CASGQDTASVEQFF. The CDR3 DNA reads TGTGCCAGCGGCCAAGATACGGCTAGTGTTGAGCAGTTCTTC.

Regarding this clonotype: The junction departs from germline at one end; a sequencing error may be responsible. The rearrangement links TRBV6-6 to TRBJ1-2; TRBD1 agrees at 9 bases. The germline V gene encodes CDR1 MNHNY and CDR2 SVGAGI (reference sequence). The CDR3 spans 17 residues. The CDR3 sequence: CASSYRDRAIENYGHTF. The CDR3 region has the DNA TGTGCCAGCAGTTACCGGGACAGGGCCATTGAAAACTATGGCCACACCTTC.

The chain carries TRBV14 and TRBJ1-1; D uncertain. The CDR3 is made up of 13 amino acids. Trimming left V 3 bases short and J 1 base short, with 6 bases between. The germline gives CDR1 SGHDN, CDR2 FVKESK. The CDR3: CASSHYGNTEAFF. The CDR3 coding sequence is TGTGCCAGCAGCCACTACGGGAACACTGAAGCTTTCTTT.

This clonotype was seen a handful of times. The chain joins TRBV3-1 to TRBJ2-5; the match to TRBD2 covers 12 bases. Germline values: CDR1 LGHDT, CDR2 YNNKEL (reference sequence). This CDR3 has 16 amino acids. V shed 0 bases, J shed 13 bases, and the junction held 12 bases outside the gene matches. The DNA for the CDR3 is TGTGCCAGCAGCCAAGAGGGGAGGCTAGCGGGGGGGCAAGTGTACTTC. Encoded protein: CASSQEGRLAGGQVYF.

A few counts support this clonotype. The chain uses TRBV5-1 and TRBJ2-3, with a possible D match to TRBD2 (6 bases). Trimming stripped 2 bases from V and 4 bases from J, with 17 bases between. CDR1 and CDR2 from the germline V gene are SGHRS and YFSETQ. This CDR3 spans 16 amino acids. The CDR3 region has the DNA TGCGCCAGCAGCTTAGGGTTAGCGGTAGGGGCAGATACGCAGTATTTT. Translation gives CASSLGLAVGADTQYF. Full variable domain (remainder filled in from reference TRBV5-1 and TRBJ2-3): KAGVTQTPRYLIKTRGQQVTLSCSPISGHRSVSWYQQTPGQGLQFLFEYFSETQRNKGNFPGRFSGRQFSNSRSEMNVSTLELGDSALYLCASSLGLAVGADTQYFGPGTRLTVL.

This clonotype appeared a single time. CDR3 residues: CAIGETQDSYEQYF. The DNA of the CDR3 is TGTGCCATCGGAGAAACACAGGACTCCTACGAGCAGTACTTC. V is TRBV10-3 and J is TRBJ2-7; D might be TRBD1 (5 bases). The CDR3 has 14 amino acids. Between the trimmed V and J ends, which lost 8 bases and 0 bases, there was a span of 14 bases. The germline V gene has CDR1 ENHRY and CDR2 SYGVKD.

Note on this clonotype: One end of the junction varies from germline; a read error may be responsible. The chain links TRBV28 to TRBJ2-7, with a possible D match to TRBD1 (6 bases). The CDR3 is 14 residues long. Germline lookup yields CDR1 MDHEN and CDR2 SYDVKM. Written as DNA, the CDR3 is TGTACCAGCAGTTTTAGTGGGACACCGGGCGAGCAGTACTTC. It encodes CTSSFSGTPGEQYF.

This clonotype was seen only once. The rearrangement links TRBV18 to TRBJ1-5; D call uncertain. The CDR3 has 15 amino acids. V dropped 1 base and J dropped 4 bases, with 11 bases sitting between them. In germline, CDR1 is KGHSH, CDR2 LQKENI. The DNA of the CDR3 is TGTGCCAGCTCACCACGGAGAACAATTAATCAGCCCCAGCATTTT. Protein product: CASSPRRTINQPQHF.

The V gene is TRBV15, the J gene TRBJ2-1; TRBD2 is a possible D gene (6 bases). This CDR3 is 17 amino acids long. Between the trimmed V and J ends, which lost 0 bases and 7 bases, there was a span of 19 bases. Germline CDR1 is LNHNV and CDR2 is YYDKDF (reference sequence). The CDR3 here is CATSRDLGRELGNEQFF. DNA of the CDR3: TGTGCCACCAGCAGAGACCTCGGACGGGAGCTTGGAAATGAGCAGTTCTTC.